A single sample is the source of the 6 T cell receptor beta chains below, sequenced in a study of T cells in Graves' hyperthyroidism and ophthalmopathy. Using RNA transcripts as the source, TCR beta CDR3 regions were amplified. The HTBI primer set drove a first-round RT-PCR of the TCR CDR3. TCRdb re-analysed the multiplex PCR reads in MiXCR, keeping a single row per CDR3 protein. This table has around 580,000 distinct CDR3 sequences, 35% to 55% appearing once. The specimen was peripheral blood or thyroid tissue (not recorded which). These receptors all stem from a woman aged 18-35 years with Graves' hyperthyroidism.

The V and J genes are TRBV25-1 and TRBJ1-1; 8 bases are a match to TRBD1. Germline CDR1 reads MGHDK; CDR2 reads SYGVNS. Trimming cost V 3 bases and J 1 base; bases outside gene matches: 16. The CDR3 is made up of 19 amino acids. The CDR3 loop reads CASSEDAGQVSFGNTEAFF. The DNA of the CDR3 is TGTGCCAGCAGTGAGGACGCGGGACAGGTATCATTTGGGAACACTGAAGCTTTCTTT. Drawing the rest from reference TRBV25-1 and TRBJ1-1, the complete variable domain is EADIYQTPRYLVIGTGKKITLECSQTMGHDKMYWYQQDPGMELHLIHYSYGVNSTEKGDLSSESTVSRIRTEHFPLTLESARPSHTSQYLCASSEDAGQVSFGNTEAFFGQGTRLTVV.

The chain couples TRBV29-1 to TRBJ2-6; TRBD2 might be the D (7 bases). The CDR3 contains 12 residues. CDR1 is SQVTM and CDR2 is ANQGSEA in the germline V gene. Deletions cut 5 bases from V and 17 bases from J, with 19 bases between. CDR3 DNA sequence: TGCAGCGTTACGACTGAGGGGGGGGTAGTGACTTTC. Amino acids: CSVTTEGGVVTF.

This clonotype showed up many times. The chain employs TRBV7-3 and TRBJ2-7, with 7 bases aligning to TRBD2. The CDR3 totals 15 residues. Germline V gene lookup returns CDR1 SGHTA and CDR2 FQGTGA. Germline trimming cut 5 bases from V and 5 bases from J; bases unmatched to any gene: 12. The DNA for the CDR3 is TGTGCCAGCAGCCCAAGAGGCGGGAGTGGTGACGAGCAGTACTTC. Translated: CASSPRGGSGDEQYF.

The J gene is TRBJ1-4, the V gene TRBV7-9; maybe TRBD1 (5 bases). CDR3 length equals 14 residues. V was trimmed by 3 bases and J by 6 bases, leaving 11 bases between them. Germline CDR1 SEHNR, CDR2 FQNEAQ (reference sequence). The CDR3 DNA is TGTGCCAGCAGCTTTCGGGGGGTTCATGAAAAACTGTTTTTT. Protein product: CASSFRGVHEKLFF. The whole variable domain, filled in from reference TRBV7-9 and TRBJ1-4, reads DTGVSQNPRHKITKRGQNVTFRCDPISEHNRLYWYRQTLGQGPEFLTYFQNEAQLEKSRLLSDRFSAERPKGSFSTLEIQRTEQGDSAMYLCASSFRGVHEKLFFGSGTQLSVL.

The chain couples TRBV4-2 to TRBJ2-7, with 9 bases matching TRBD1. The CDR3 length is 15 residues. The J segment lost 3 bases and the V segment lost 1 base, leaving 4 bases of the junction unmatched. Germline V gives CDR1 LGHNA, CDR2 YNFKEQ. For the CDR3, the DNA is TGTGCCAGCAGCCAAGGAACAGGGGGCTACTACGAGCAGTACTTC. Amino acid sequence: CASSQGTGGYYEQYF.

The chain joins TRBV12-3 or TRBV12-4 to TRBJ1-2; D is unresolved. The CDR3 consists of 12 residues. V shed 6 bases and J shed 5 bases, with 10 bases lying between them. The CDR3 reads CASRDSGYGYTF. DNA for the CDR3: TGTGCCAGCAGGGATAGCGGATATGGCTACACCTTC.